Below, one TCR beta chain is given with its context. The method was immunoSEQ multiplex PCR; TCRdb's version includes in-frame clones alone and lacks a portion of them. Found here are roughly 500,000 clones, approximately 80% of them singletons; the top ten hold around 0.013%. This sample stems from a study of shared T cell receptors in the human thymus. This same sample was also taken into another study, of human thymus T cells. That investigation notes: The thymus was resected at corrective cardiac surgery. The authors found apparently biased V and J gene usage in thymic and blood repertoires. The related literature has documented a marked overlap of thymic repertoires among unrelated individuals.

The TCR sequence derives from a boy under three years old with a congenital heart defect. Sequencing was done on a sample of thymocytes.

In DNA form, the CDR3 reads TGTGCCACCAGCAGAGATTTAGGGGGCCAAACTCCACAGGGTTACAATGAGCAGTTCTTC. Protein: CATSRDLGGQTPQGYNEQFF. This chain uses TRBV15 with TRBJ2-1, with TRBD1 identical over 7 bases. CDR1 is LNHNV and CDR2 is YYDKDF in the germline V gene (reference sequence). The CDR3 runs to 20 residues. V dropped 0 bases and J dropped 4; count of bases not matched to a gene: 18.